Described below is a single T cell receptor beta chain sequence and its context. It has no known antigen specificity. Nothing much larger sits one base from this clone, and base qualities are not available. The data are from a study of blood T cell repertoires in COVID-19 (TCRdb year 2020). Study-wide context: Samples from collaborators originated in the United States, Italy and Spain and spanned both the acute and convalescent phases of COVID-19. The material from the prospective study consisted of cDNA or gDNA derived from T cells, B-cell-depleted T cells, or PBMCs. Deeply sampled blood TCRbeta repertoires from subjects exposed to, actively infected with, or recovered from COVID-19 were included in the dataset. The repertoires were released in a freely available public database meant as a resource for research on the immune response to SARS-CoV-2. Samples were obtained from the ongoing ImmuneRACE study (first 160 participants) and from 1,200 or so subjects provided by 6 global collaborators. The sample metadata nearly always contained a de-identified subject ID, COVID-19 status, age in years and sex. Where HLA class I and class II types were available, the types were taken from metadata supplied by the sample provider, not from assay-based typing.

The paper as a whole reports these results and caveats: How much clinical and demographic metadata was included differed by source and by participant, and the metadata was provided uncurated.

Taken from cysteine to phenylalanine, the CDR3 has 15 residues. CDR3 DNA only is kept here, 45 bases in frame from base 1. From V the trimming removes 2 bases and from J it removes 2 bases, while the gene matches leave 5 bases of the junction unaccounted for. CDR1 and CDR2, looked up from the germline V gene, are SGDLS and YYNGEE. TCRbeta CDR3 regions were amplified from genomic DNA using the immunoSEQ Assay, a bias-controlled multiplex PCR. The paper's data handling went like this. The number of nucleated cells in each sample was estimated from the amplification of reference gene primers within the assay. To quantify the absolute abundance of each unique TCRbeta CDR3 rearrangement, sequence reads were collapsed and filtered. For each sample, productive Simpson clonality was calculated by taking the square root of Simpson's diversity index across productive rearrangements. Sourced from immuneACCESS, this table was stored by TCRdb with only in-frame sequences that have V and J called. A share of the clones is absent; for the studies checked, an unresolved V gene accounts for under half, and the remainder has no known explanation. For V, J and clone size, that table is used; D and trimming come from the DNA. The sample has 190,000 or so clones on record, more than 75% of them singletons. The ten largest clones add up to about 1% of the sample.

Another Seattle source contributed samples from volunteer blood donors who had recovered from COVID-19. Whole blood was collected in K2EDTA tubes by collaborating institutions according to the institutions' own protocols. Collaborator samples were shipped for TCRbeta analysis as frozen whole blood, isolated PBMCs, or DNA extracted from either sample type. The V gene is TRBV9 and the J gene is TRBJ2-3, with TRBD2 matching 7 junction bases. The source material was peripheral blood. This receptor was taken from a woman aged 18-30 years who had recovered from COVID-19. The bases are TGTGCCAGCAGCGTGGGGGAGGGGACCACAGATACGCAGTATTTT. It translates as CASSVGEGTTDTQYF.